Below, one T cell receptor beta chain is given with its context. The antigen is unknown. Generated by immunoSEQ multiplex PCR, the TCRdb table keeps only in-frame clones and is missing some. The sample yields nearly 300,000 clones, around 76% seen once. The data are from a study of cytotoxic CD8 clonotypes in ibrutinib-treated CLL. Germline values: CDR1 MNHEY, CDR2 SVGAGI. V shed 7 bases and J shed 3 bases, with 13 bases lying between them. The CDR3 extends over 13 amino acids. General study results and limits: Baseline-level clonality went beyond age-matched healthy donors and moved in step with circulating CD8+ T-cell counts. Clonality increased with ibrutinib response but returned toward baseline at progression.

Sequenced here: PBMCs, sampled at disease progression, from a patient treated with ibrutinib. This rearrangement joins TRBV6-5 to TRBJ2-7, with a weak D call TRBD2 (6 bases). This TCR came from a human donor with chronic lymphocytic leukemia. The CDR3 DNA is TGTGCCAGCATGGCGCGGGGATTCTACGAGCAGTACTTC. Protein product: CASMARGFYEQYF.